In this sample, the clone carrying this T cell receptor beta chain turned up once. Antigen unknown. CDR1 is SGHNT, CDR2 YYREEE, per germline (reference sequence). This CDR3 contains 16 residues. V was shortened by 4 bases and J by 12 bases, with 28 bases between the two germline ends. Primers used in a second PCR of about 7 to 12 cycles were a sample-barcoded 5' primer and a J-beta primer mix. Every cDNA molecule bore a tag from a template-switch adaptor containing 12 random nucleotides. The yield of each sample was at least 2.5 million CDR3-containing paired-end reads. TCRdb recomputed calls from the 5' RACE reads with MiXCR, one row per CDR3 protein. Here the sample spans around 1,800,000 distinct CDR3 sequences, approximately 40% being singletons. This record belongs to a study of blood T cells in healthy people across ages. Findings of the study overall: Older individuals had lower TCR beta diversity per million T cells (the decline was roughly linear).

Per-sample yields of isolated PBMCs were at least 7 million. Material for sequencing was blood. V usage is TRBV5-4 and J usage is TRBJ1-2; D uncertain. The sequence was collected from a human donor in good health. The CDR3 bases are TGTGCCAGCAGCCCCCGGGCAGACCCCTTTTCTTTCGGCCACACCTTC. This sequence encodes CASSPRADPFSFGHTF.